The present T cell receptor (beta chain) was sequenced within a study of TIL therapy for anti-PD-1-resistant metastatic lung cancer. Study-level background: Most patients had lung adenocarcinoma; a few tumors were EGFR-mutant, two ALK-rearranged; half smoked currently or formerly. Tumors carried a median roughly 1.5 non-synonymous mutations per megabase. Study-wide points: After infusion, TIL clonotypes partly replaced peripheral T cells and declined over months.

As concerns this clone: Its antigen is unknown.

Germline-derived CDR1 and CDR2 are LNHDA and SQIVND (reference sequence). The V gene lost 4 bases and the J gene lost 5 bases, with 6 bases spanning the gap. This CDR3 is built from 11 residues. The immunoSEQ assay was v3. Produced via immunoSEQ multiplex PCR; TCRdb's table is partial and in-frame only. The data hold approximately 50,000 clones, with around 79% observed a single time. Time point of the sample: pre-treatment sample, taken before nivolumab and TIL therapy. The sample in question was blood, obtained at baseline. The origin of this receptor is a man aged 65-85 years with non-small cell lung cancer. The chain combines TRBV19 with TRBJ2-7; no clear D. The CDR3 nucleotides are TGTGCCAGTAGTACGTGGGACGAGCAGTACTTC. As protein: CASSTWDEQYF.